These 15 T cell receptor beta chains share one sample of origin, sequenced in a study of cytomegalovirus exposure and HLA in healthy donors. 60 Vbeta and 13 Jbeta primers were used in PCR. Generated by immunoSEQ multiplex PCR, the TCRdb table keeps only in-frame clones and is missing some. The sample has about 190,000 clones; about four fifths are singletons. Sequenced sample: PBMCs. All receptors derive from a man under 40 in good health and CMV-seropositive.

Only one count was recorded for this clone. The chain has TRBV9 and TRBJ1-5, with a tentative D call TRBD1 (5 bases). V shed 0 bases and J shed 6 bases, with 10 bases lying between them. CDR1 and CDR2 from the germline V gene are SGDLS and YYNGEE. The length of the CDR3 is 14 residues. The CDR3 loop reads CASSVAGEAQPQHF. The CDR3 region has the DNA TGTGCCAGCAGCGTAGCGGGGGAGGCTCAGCCCCAGCATTTT.

This sequence joins TRBV2 and TRBJ2-5; 9 nucleotides match TRBD2. Germline CDR1 and CDR2: SNHLY and FYNNEI. CDR3 size: 15 residues. The V segment lost 6 bases and the J segment 4 bases; nucleotides outside the gene matches: 9. CDR3: CASRPLSGSGETQYF. The CDR3 nucleotides read TGTGCCAGCAGACCCCTTAGCGGGAGTGGAGAGACCCAGTACTTC.

The chain joins TRBV7-9 to TRBJ1-5, with TRBD1 identical over 7 bases. Trimming cost V 3 bases and J 2 bases; bases outside gene matches: 4. The CDR3 contains 15 residues. The germline CDR1 and CDR2 sequences are SEHNR and FQNEAQ (reference sequence). CDR3 loop: CASSFGTGGNQPQHF. In nucleotides, the CDR3 is TGTGCCAGCAGCTTCGGCACAGGGGGCAATCAGCCCCAGCATTTT. Drawing the rest from reference TRBV7-9 and TRBJ1-5, the complete variable domain is DTGVSQNPRHKITKRGQNVTFRCDPISEHNRLYWYRQTLGQGPEFLTYFQNEAQLEKSRLLSDRFSAERPKGSFSTLEIQRTEQGDSAMYLCASSFGTGGNQPQHFGDGTRLSIL.

The chain combines TRBV4-2 with TRBJ2-7; D is perhaps TRBD2 (5 bases). The CDR3 is 16 residues long. Trimming stripped 0 bases from V and 2 bases from J, with 14 bases between. The V gene's germline CDR1 is LGHNA and CDR2 YNFKEQ. CDR3 bases: TGTGCCAGCAGCCAAGACGTCGGGATGAGTCCCTACGAGCAGTACTTC. Residues: CASSQDVGMSPYEQYF.

The rearrangement uses TRBV5-5 and TRBJ2-1, with 11 positions matching TRBD2. Germline V CDR1 and CDR2: SGHKS, YYEKEE (reference sequence). This CDR3 has 19 residues. V lost 0 bases and J lost 3; bases outside the gene matches: 11. For the CDR3, the DNA is TGTGCCAGCAGCTTGGAAGCTAGCGGGAGGCGGGGTGTCTACAATGAGCAGTTCTTC. This sequence encodes CASSLEASGRRGVYNEQFF.

The rearrangement links TRBV5-1 to TRBJ2-1; TRBD1 is a possible D gene (5 bases). From germline, CDR1 is SGHRS and CDR2 YFSETQ. The germline V and J ends were trimmed by 5 bases and 7 bases, with 19 bases remaining between them. The CDR3 covers 15 residues. CDR3 sequence (DNA): TGCGCCAGCAGGACAGAGTTGAGTGGTGGGAATGAGCAGTTCTTC. It codes for CASRTELSGGNEQFF.

This chain connects TRBV27 to TRBJ2-1, with TRBD2 matching 8 bases. Trimming took 2 bases from V and 9 from J; bases not matched to a gene: 3. The CDR3 extends over 13 amino acids. Germline loops: CDR1 MNHEY, CDR2 SMNVEV (reference sequence). CDR3 sequence: CASSLGGRFEQFF. In DNA form, the CDR3 reads TGTGCCAGCAGTTTAGGCGGGAGGTTTGAGCAGTTCTTC.

The chain uses TRBV5-1 and TRBJ2-7; D may be TRBD2 (6 bases). The germline V gene encodes CDR1 SGHRS and CDR2 YFSETQ. V was trimmed by 5 bases and J by 4 bases, leaving 16 bases between them. The CDR3 contains 14 residues. The CDR3 bases are TGCGCCAGCAGGCCCCCGGGACTGTCATACGAGCAGTACTTC. Translation gives CASRPPGLSYEQYF.

This chain uses TRBV6-1 with TRBJ2-5; D possibly corresponds to TRBD2 (5 bases). Deletions cut 10 bases from V and 0 bases from J, with 6 bases between. The V gene's germline CDR1 is MNHNS and CDR2 SASEGT. The CDR3 totals 11 residues. The CDR3 coding sequence is TGTGCCACGGGGTACCAAGAGACCCAGTACTTC. Its translation is CATGYQETQYF.

CDR3 sequence (DNA): TGTGCCAGCAGCGCGAGGTTCACAGATACGCAGTATTTT. It translates to CASSARFTDTQYF. V is TRBV9 and J is TRBJ2-3; D ambiguous. Per the germline V gene, CDR1 is SGDLS and CDR2 is YYNGEE. The CDR3 spans 13 residues. Trimming removed 3 bases from V and 2 bases from J, with 7 bases in between. Filled out from reference TRBV9 and TRBJ2-3, the complete variable domain reads DSGVTQTPKHLITATGQRVTLRCSPRSGDLSVYWYQQSLDQGLQFLIQYYNGEERAKGNILERFSAQQFPDLHSELNLSSLELGDSALYFCASSARFTDTQYFGPGTRLTVL.

This clone was detected a few times. The CDR3 sequence is CSVGPGGESEQYF. CDR3 nucleotide sequence: TGCAGCGTTGGCCCAGGGGGCGAATCCGAGCAGTACTTC. The chain has TRBV29-1 and TRBJ2-5, with TRBD1 identical over 8 bases. The DNA end is a closer match to TRBJ2-7, so the J assignment may be wrong. Germline V gene lookup returns CDR1 SQVTM and CDR2 ANQGSEA. The CDR3 spans 13 residues.

The rearrangement uses TRBV11-2 and TRBJ2-5; TRBD2 is a possible D gene (6 bases). The J call is in doubt because the DNA end fits TRBJ2-7 better. The CDR3 spans 16 residues. Germline V gene lookup returns CDR1 SGHAT and CDR2 FQNNGV. CDR3 DNA: TGTGCCAGCAGCTTAGATCCCCGGACTAACCTCTACGAGCAGTACTTC. As protein: CASSLDPRTNLYEQYF.

J is TRBJ1-5 and V is TRBV28; 7 nucleotides match TRBD1. CDR1 and CDR2 (germline): MDHEN, SYDVKM. This CDR3 spans 14 amino acids. V lost 2 bases to trimming and J lost 5 bases; unmatched junction nucleotides: 3. CDR3 nucleotides: TGTGCCAGCAGTTTAACAGGGGCTCATCAGCCCCAGCATTTT. Protein product: CASSLTGAHQPQHF.

There are a few counts of this clone. The chain employs TRBV28 and TRBJ2-7, with D perhaps matching TRBD1 (6 bases). Germline CDR1 reads MDHEN; CDR2 reads SYDVKM. The ends were cut back, 7 bases at V and 0 bases at J, with 16 bases in the middle. The CDR3 totals 15 residues. In DNA, the CDR3 is TGTGCCAGCAACGATGGGGGCTGGCGCTCCTACGAGCAGTACTTC. This codes for CASNDGGWRSYEQYF.

The chain couples TRBV7-6 to TRBJ2-3; D may be TRBD2 (6 bases). The CDR3 is 17 amino acids. V dropped 5 bases and J dropped 2 bases, with 20 bases sitting between them. Germline V gene data show CDR1 as SGHVS and CDR2 as FNYEAQ. The CDR3: CASSRGYGRASTDTQYF. CDR3 DNA sequence: TGTGCCAGCAGCCGGGGGTACGGACGAGCTTCCACAGATACGCAGTATTTT.